The TCR beta chain under discussion was sequenced for a study of beta chain features in type 1 diabetes. The study's findings and limits: Moderately but significantly shorter TCRB CDR3s were found in Type 1 diabetes patients in all four CD4+ subsets. A greater similarity of naive, central memory and Treg TCRB repertoires was seen among patients than among healthy donors.

Isolated RNA was reverse transcribed in full, so expressed TCRB transcripts were sequenced. Sequenced by immunoSEQ multiplex PCR; TCRdb stores in-frame clones only, minus some. The table records 310,000 or so clones, approximately 8.2% of them present only once. Researchers reported sorting CD4+ naive, central memory, regulatory and stem cell-like memory cells via CD45RO/CCR7/CD25/CD127/CD95/CD27. This clone has only a few counts. Its antigen is unknown. Unmatched junction bases numbered 8, after V lost 5 bases and J lost 8 bases. The CDR3 spans 13 residues. Germline V CDR1 and CDR2: MNHEY, SMNVEV (reference sequence).

The chain carries TRBV27 and TRBJ1-2, with 7 positions matching TRBD1. The sequenced sample was central memory CD4+ T cells from blood. This TCR was sampled from a woman younger than 35 in good health. The CDR3 region has the DNA TGTGCCAGCAGTCCACAGGGGCGCGGGGGCTACACCTTC. This translates into CASSPQGRGGYTF.